The 19 T cell receptor beta chains presented below share a single source sample, sequenced in a study of shared clonotypes between healthy human individuals. Generated by immunoSEQ multiplex PCR, the TCRdb table keeps only in-frame clones and is missing some. The repertoire includes about a million clones, roughly 80% of them detected once, and roughly 0.82% sits in the top ten. The sequenced material came from memory CD4+ T cells from PBMCs. The subset is: CD45RA-negative fraction. The receptors come from a man aged 18 to 29 in good health. Some clones in this sample may be carry-over from other donors' samples.

This clone has only one observation. A much larger clone lies a single base off, so this may be a read error. The V and J genes are TRBV5-1 and TRBJ2-5, with D possibly being TRBD2 (5 bases). The CDR3 runs 16 residues. The V end was cut by 4 bases, the J end by 4 bases, with 20 bases between. Germline assignment: CDR1 SGHRS and CDR2 YFSETQ. CDR3 sequence: CASSRDEGALGETQYF. The CDR3 DNA reads TGCGCCAGCAGCCGAGATGAGGGCGCCCTTGGAGAGACCCAGTACTTC.

This rearrangement joins TRBV27 to TRBJ1-2, with 11 bases lining up with TRBD1. V lost 3 bases and J lost 4; bases outside the gene matches: 13. The CDR3 is 18 residues long. Germline V gene data show CDR1 as MNHEY and CDR2 as SMNVEV (reference sequence). CDR3 DNA sequence: TGTGCCAGCAGTTTCCTCCGGACAGGGGGCGCTAGGAGCTATGGCTACACCTTC. This encodes CASSFLRTGGARSYGYTF.

J is TRBJ2-2 and V is TRBV2; 8 nucleotides align to TRBD2. Germline V lookup: CDR1 SNHLY, CDR2 FYNNEI. J gave up 7 bases and V 6 bases, and 4 bases lay outside the gene matches. The CDR3 runs to 13 residues. CDR3 region: CASRAGEVGELFF. DNA for the CDR3: TGTGCCAGCAGAGCGGGAGAGGTCGGGGAGCTGTTTTTT. The complete variable domain, with remaining parts taken from reference TRBV2 and TRBJ2-2, reads EPEVTQTPSHQVTQMGQEVILRCVPISNHLYFYWYRQILGQKVEFLVSFYNNEISEKSEIFDDQFSVERPDGSNFTLKIRSTKLEDSAMYFCASRAGEVGELFFGEGSRLTVL.

The chain couples TRBV28 to TRBJ1-3; D gene uncertain. The CDR3 runs 15 residues. Germline V gene lookup returns CDR1 MDHEN and CDR2 SYDVKM. V lost 7 bases and J lost 4, with 17 bases in between. The CDR3 reads CASTPLGFRGNTIYF. Written as DNA, the CDR3 is TGTGCCAGCACCCCTCTCGGGTTCAGAGGAAACACCATATATTTT.

J is TRBJ1-1 and V is TRBV5-1; no firm D call. There are 14 residues in the CDR3. Trimming took off 2 bases at V and 2 bases at J, with 10 bases between the two ends. The germline V gene has CDR1 SGHRS and CDR2 YFSETQ. The CDR3 loop reads CASSLVTDNTEAFF. The CDR3 region has the DNA TGCGCCAGCAGCTTAGTCACAGACAACACTGAAGCTTTCTTT.

The chain joins TRBV5-1 to TRBJ2-2, with 11 bases aligning to TRBD2. V was clipped by 4 bases and J by 8 bases; unmatched bases: 4. CDR1 is SGHRS, CDR2 YFSETQ, per germline. The CDR3 is 14 amino acids. The CDR3 spells CASSRTSGSGELFF. Written as DNA, the CDR3 is TGCGCCAGCAGCCGGACTAGCGGGTCTGGGGAGCTGTTTTTT.

This chain connects TRBV30 to TRBJ1-2; no definite D call. The CDR3 runs 12 residues. The V gene lost 4 bases and the J gene lost 3 bases, with 9 bases spanning the gap. Germline lookup yields CDR1 GTSNPN and CDR2 SVGIG (reference sequence). CDR3 nucleotide sequence: TGTGCCTGGATGGGGAATTACTATGGCTACACCTTC. It encodes CAWMGNYYGYTF.

The J gene is TRBJ1-2, the V gene TRBV5-1, with D tentatively TRBD1 (5 bases). Trimming took 1 base from V and 4 from J, leaving 11 bases between them. Germline loops: CDR1 SGHRS, CDR2 YFSETQ. The CDR3 spans 14 residues. DNA for the CDR3: TGCGCCAGCAGCTTGAGAGGGGAGGGCTATGGCTACACCTTC. As protein: CASSLRGEGYGYTF. Complete variable domain (other parts from reference TRBV5-1 and TRBJ1-2): KAGVTQTPRYLIKTRGQQVTLSCSPISGHRSVSWYQQTPGQGLQFLFEYFSETQRNKGNFPGRFSGRQFSNSRSEMNVSTLELGDSALYLCASSLRGEGYGYTFGSGTRLTVV.

The V gene is TRBV27, the J gene TRBJ1-2, with 8 bases identical to TRBD1. With 0 bases clipped from V and 4 bases from J, the junction kept 10 bases outside the gene matches. CDR1 and CDR2 (germline): MNHEY, SMNVEV (reference sequence). The CDR3 covers 17 residues. CDR3 in amino acids: CASSLSPINRGTYGYTF. In nucleotides, the CDR3 is TGTGCCAGCAGTTTATCGCCCATAAACAGGGGGACCTATGGCTACACCTTC.

This rearrangement joins TRBV2 to TRBJ2-4, with D possibly TRBD2 on 5 matching bases. V lost 3 bases to trimming and J lost 6 bases, with 15 bases between them. This CDR3 spans 15 amino acids. Germline loops: CDR1 SNHLY, CDR2 FYNNEI. The CDR3 coding sequence is TGTGCCAGCAGTGACTTCGGGAAGGGAGCAAACATTCAGTACTTC. Protein: CASSDFGKGANIQYF. Looking up the rest from reference TRBV2 and TRBJ2-4 gives the full variable domain: EPEVTQTPSHQVTQMGQEVILRCVPISNHLYFYWYRQILGQKVEFLVSFYNNEISEKSEIFDDQFSVERPDGSNFTLKIRSTKLEDSAMYFCASSDFGKGANIQYFGAGTRLSVL.

This chain uses TRBV5-1 with TRBJ2-7; 8 nucleotides line up with TRBD2. The CDR3 is made up of 15 amino acids. In germline, CDR1 is SGHRS, CDR2 YFSETQ. Trimming at V came to 1 base and at J to 2 bases, leaving 5 bases not matched to a gene. The chain's CDR3 is CASSLTSGHTYEQYF. The CDR3, as DNA: TGCGCCAGCAGCTTGACTAGCGGTCATACCTACGAGCAGTACTTC.

This rearrangement joins TRBV4-1 to TRBJ1-5; D unresolved. This CDR3 is built from 15 residues. Germline-derived CDR1 and CDR2 are MGHRA and YSYEKL. V was pared by 3 bases and J by 0 bases, with 9 bases between. The CDR3 protein is CASSQQTNSNQPQHF. The CDR3 region has the DNA TGCGCCAGCAGCCAGCAAACAAATAGCAATCAGCCCCAGCATTTT.

The rearrangement links TRBV2 to TRBJ1-2; D might be TRBD1 (5 bases). This CDR3 is built from 14 residues. CDR1 and CDR2 (germline): SNHLY, FYNNEI. V was clipped by 7 bases and J by 0 bases, with 12 bases between them. CDR3 in amino acids: CASTSQGPNYGYTF. The CDR3 DNA is TGTGCCAGCACCAGTCAGGGACCTAACTATGGCTACACCTTC.

There are many counts of this clone. The CDR3 DNA sequence: TGTGCCAGTAGTAAAGACAGGGGTGGGGGCACTGAAGCTTTCTTT. It encodes CASSKDRGGGTEAFF. This sequence joins TRBV19 and TRBJ1-1, with 8 bases that match TRBD1. This CDR3 has 15 residues. The germline V gene has CDR1 LNHDA and CDR2 SQIVND (reference sequence). Unmatched junction bases numbered 8, after V lost 4 bases and J lost 4 bases.

This clone showed up just once. J is TRBJ2-3 and V is TRBV2; D is ambiguous. Germline-derived CDR1 and CDR2 are SNHLY and FYNNEI. The CDR3 spans 14 residues. Trimming cost V 8 bases and J 6 bases, with 18 bases left between them. CDR3 DNA: TGTGCCAGCGACCGTGGGGTGGGCCCCGATACGCAGTATTTT. This codes for CASDRGVGPDTQYF.

The chain employs TRBV5-4 and TRBJ1-2; tentative D call: TRBD1 (5 bases). The CDR3 sequence is 14 residues long. Germline CDR1 and CDR2: SGHNT and YYREEE (reference sequence). The V gene lost 0 bases and the J gene lost 1 base, with 7 bases spanning the gap. The chain's CDR3 is CASSLARGNYGYTF. CDR3 DNA sequence: TGTGCCAGCAGCTTGGCAAGGGGTAACTATGGCTACACCTTC.

The chain is built from TRBV28 and TRBJ2-5; D ambiguous. Trimming removed 1 base at V and 8 bases at J, with 5 bases between. CDR1 is MDHEN and CDR2 is SYDVKM in the germline V gene. This CDR3 comprises 11 residues. DNA of the CDR3: TGTGCCAGCAGTTTATCGGATACCCAGTACTTC. It yields the protein CASSLSDTQYF. Together with reference TRBV28 and TRBJ2-5, the CDR3 gives the full variable domain: DVKVTQSSRYLVKRTGEKVFLECVQDMDHENMFWYRQDPGLGLRLIYFSYDVKMKEKGDIPEGYSVSREKKERFSLILESASTNQTSMYLCASSLSDTQYFGPGTRLLVL.

This clone came up many times. For the CDR3, the DNA is TGCGCCAGTACGGGGACTAGCGCGGAGAATGAGCAGTTCTTC. Translating it yields CASTGTSAENEQFF. The chain employs TRBV5-1 and TRBJ2-1, with 10 bases matching TRBD2. Germline loops: CDR1 SGHRS, CDR2 YFSETQ. The CDR3 runs to 14 residues. The V gene end was trimmed by 8 bases and the J gene end by 7 bases; junction bases not matched to a gene: 9.

With respect to this clone: A much larger clonotype is one base distant, so this may be a read error. This chain connects TRBV4-3 to TRBJ1-4; TRBD1 is a possible D gene (5 bases). There are 16 residues in the CDR3. The germline V gene encodes CDR1 LGHNA and CDR2 YSLEER. V lost 1 base and J 5 bases, leaving 14 bases between the germline ends. The CDR3 DNA reads TGCGCCAGCAGCCAAGTGGGACGGGGGAAAAATGAAAAACTGTTTTTT. Residues: CASSQVGRGKNEKLFF.